Listed here is a single T cell receptor beta chain. Its antigen is as yet unknown. These data originate in a study of T cell responses to AZD1222 COVID-19 vaccine. Looking at the study overall: Second doses that came at about 4 or about 12 weeks were put together.

Study-wide results and limits: Spike-specific TCR breadth and depth were elevated following two AZD1222 doses. The study found vaccine-associated CD4 TCRs spanning spike, dominant at 160-218 and 743-854. Donors were chiefly white British, with a greater number of females, and clonal diversity was perhaps underestimated.

The CDR3 is 12 residues long. In germline, CDR1 is SQVTM, CDR2 ANQGSEA. Deletions cut 4 bases from V and 4 bases from J, with 10 bases between. The data were produced by immunoSEQ multiplex PCR, yet TCRdb's version contains in-frame clones alone and is incomplete. The data show 120,000 or so clones, with about 85% seen just once and approximately 6.6% held by the top ten. The sequence derives from an adult in good health. Specimen: peripheral blood, collected on day 0 of AZD1222 vaccination. The chain couples TRBV29-1 to TRBJ1-2; the D gene is possibly TRBD1 (5 bases). CDR3 DNA sequence: TGCAGCGTTGTTGGGGGAGCCTATGGCTACACCTTC. Residues: CSVVGGAYGYTF.